This T cell receptor beta chain was profiled in a study of blood T cell repertoires in COVID-19. Background on the study: Collection of acute and convalescent COVID-19 samples took place in the United States, Italy and Spain. Sources were T cells, B-cell-depleted T cells, or PBMCs; the material itself was cDNA or gDNA.

This clone came up once. This CDR3 contains 16 residues. CDR1 is MNHEY and CDR2 is SVGAGI in the germline V gene. The V segment lost 4 bases and the J segment 7 bases; nucleotides outside the gene matches: 13. In the original processing: Estimation of nucleated cell counts was performed using reference gene primer amplification. This table comes from immunoSEQ multiplex PCR, and its TCRdb copy is limited to in-frame clones, with some not included. V and J calls and clone size follow that table, whereas D and trimming were derived from the DNA. The sample contains around 150,000 clones, about 80% of which appear only once.

The source of this sequence is an elderly woman with acute or convalescent COVID-19. The sample comprised peripheral blood. The chain joins TRBV6-5 to TRBJ2-1; 7 bases map to TRBD2. The CDR3: CASSLTGPTGGNEQFF. CDR3 bases: TGTGCCAGCAGTTTAACAGGACCGACCGGGGGGAATGAGCAGTTCTTC.